The clone carrying this T cell receptor beta chain appeared once. The target antigen is unknown. This sample is drawn from a study of identifying expanded T cells in peripheral blood. General study points: Roughly 1.2 clones differed between technical replicates, versus 16.4 and 19 over time. Clone count variance between two-week samples rose with total template count.

V gave up 1 base and J gave up 3 bases, with 4 bases separating them. Germline lookup yields CDR1 MGHRA and CDR2 YSYEKL. The CDR3 has 13 residues. The assay was immunoSEQ multiplex PCR, and TCRdb's table has in-frame clones only and misses some. The sample includes around 100,000 clones, 80% to 90% seen only once; the top ten take 5.5%. The chain joins TRBV4-1 to TRBJ2-1; D is uncertain. Material for sequencing was blood. This receptor was identified in a person aged 18 to 75 in good health. Here the CDR3 reads CASSQVDYNEQFF. Here the CDR3 DNA reads TGCGCCAGCAGCCAAGTGGACTACAATGAGCAGTTCTTC.